One T cell receptor (beta chain) is described in this entry. This clone was observed a handful of times. Which antigen it targets is not known. No base quality information exists; no much larger clone differs at one position. The CDR3, cysteine through phenylalanine, is 13 amino acids long. The kept DNA is CDR3 alone, 39 bases in frame from the first base. In the germline V gene, CDR1 corresponds to MNHEY and CDR2 to SVGAGI. Trimming takes 6 bases from V and 1 base from J, and the germline ends sit 9 bases apart. This sample was included in a study of shared clonotypes between healthy human individuals (dated by TCRdb to 2020 to 2021). Study-wide context: The cohort comprised two women and three men aged 18 to 49 years. To estimate repertoire size and how much clonotypes are shared between individuals, the study performed deep sequencing of blood TCR repertoires from 4 to 6 healthy adults. Libraries were prepared and TCR repertoires were sequenced by different laboratories using diverse techniques, in order to increase sequencing depth and limit assay-specific biases. Per donor, leukapheresis produced somewhere between about 0.94 and 9.5 billion PBMCs.

Donors were healthy HIV-negative adults with no recently reported acute infections or vaccinations. Only Caucasian adults living in Nashville, Tennessee, USA were represented among the donors. In the unsorted samples, tens of millions of PBMCs were counted, and genomic DNA was extracted using the QIAamp DNA Blood Mini kit. Blood was obtained by leukapheresis, after which PBMCs were separated by Ficoll-Histopaque density gradient centrifugation and cryopreserved in liquid nitrogen vapor phase. Using the deep immunoSEQ assay, TCR CDR3 regions were amplified from genomic DNA by multiplex PCR. Extracted genomic DNA from each cell subset was distributed evenly across all wells of several immunoSEQ 96-well plates, and each plate was treated as a replicate. For unsorted PBMC, about 300 ng genomic DNA, equal to approximately 30,000 T cell genomes, was loaded into each replicate PCR. Ten immunoSEQ deep assay plates were used to sequence unsorted PBMC genomic DNA. Purified libraries were measured with a Qubit 3.0 fluorometer, size-checked on a Bioanalyzer 2100, and measured again with the KAPA Library Quantification kit. Every immunoSEQ 96-well plate was sequenced on a separate single-read 150-cycle Illumina NextSeq 550 flow cell. As for the authors' bioinformatics: Because only junctional sequences without quality scores were contained in the immunoSEQ output, filtering matching that applied to full-length reads could not be performed. Sequences were annotated with PyIR, a Python wrapper for IgBLAST v1.9, and V/J genes and CDR3 were assigned using IMGT germline references. Reads with weak V/J assignments (E-value above 1e-6), missing CDR3, stop codons, out-of-frame junctions, or ambiguous translated residues were removed. V3J clonotypes were defined as sequences sharing the same inferred V gene, J gene, and CDR3 amino acid sequence. To compute the percentage overlap between repertoires, the number of shared unique clonotypes was divided by the size of the smaller repertoire. Three approaches were used to assess repertoire richness: RTK rarefaction, the Chao1 estimator, and Recon v2.1 estimates of unobserved clonotypes. TCRdb provides this immuneACCESS table in a form limited to in-frame rearrangements. Some clones are lacking; in checked studies, under half of them reflect an unresolved V gene, and why the rest are absent is not known. That table furnishes V, J and clone size, whereas the DNA furnished D and trimming. The sample table shows approximately 500,000 clones, and 79% are seen once. The ten largest clones take up 13% of the sample.

Overall results and qualifications from the work: Based on pairwise subsampling, the degree of clonotype sharing among donors was expected to be affected by sequencing depth. Sampling was restricted to blood, and TCR repertoires in tissues likely differ from the TCR repertoires found in blood. Because the study included a small number of donors, the genetic and exposure-history diversity represented was limited.

The sequence is built from TRBV6-5 and TRBJ1-1; a tentative D match to TRBD1 spans 5 bases. The clonotype originates from a woman between 40 and 50 years old in good health. Some clones in this sample may be carry-over from other donors' samples. The sequencing input was PBMCs. In nucleotide form, the sequence is TGTGCCAGCAGAGGTACAGGGAACACTGAAGCTTTCTTT. It codes for CASRGTGNTEAFF.